Each of the 13 T cell receptor beta chains below was sequenced from the same sample in a study of blood T cell repertoires in COVID-19. Method: immunoSEQ multiplex PCR; TCRdb's copy keeps in-frame clones and lacks some. The sample lists more than 110,000 clones, around 73% occurring once. Sequenced: PBMCs or T cells enriched from blood (not recorded which). Receptors were obtained from a woman in her 50s who had recovered from COVID-19.

The chain links TRBV11-2 to TRBJ1-1; the D is unclear. This CDR3 has 16 amino acids. Germline-derived CDR1 and CDR2 are SGHAT and FQNNGV. The V end lost 4 bases, the J end lost 4 bases, and 19 bases lay between the germline ends. The CDR3 sequence: CASSSPARTAGTEAFF. The CDR3 DNA is TGTGCCAGCAGCTCCCCTGCTCGGACCGCGGGCACTGAAGCTTTCTTT.

The chain recombines TRBV6-5 with TRBJ2-7, with 8 nucleotides matching TRBD2. V shed 6 bases and J 5 bases; nucleotides not matched to a gene: 12. Germline V lookup: CDR1 MNHEY, CDR2 SVGAGI. The CDR3 runs 15 residues. The CDR3 sequence is CASSLRAGGLNEQYF. CDR3 bases: TGTGCCAGCAGCCTTCGGGCGGGGGGCCTCAACGAGCAGTACTTC.

V usage is TRBV11-3 and J usage is TRBJ2-1; 11 nucleotides agree with TRBD2. Germline V gene lookup returns CDR1 SGHNT and CDR2 YENEEA. The V segment lost 4 bases and the J segment 3 bases; nucleotides outside the gene matches: 2. This CDR3 is built from 15 residues. CDR3 amino acids: CASSSGTSGYNEQFF. The DNA of the CDR3 is TGTGCCAGCAGCTCCGGGACTAGCGGCTACAATGAGCAGTTCTTC. Full variable domain (outside the CDR3, taken from reference TRBV11-3 and TRBJ2-1): EAGVVQSPRYKIIEKKQPVAFWCNPISGHNTLYWYLQNLGQGPELLIRYENEEAVDDSQLPKDRFSAERLKGVDSTLKIQPAELGDSAVYLCASSSGTSGYNEQFFGPGTRLTVL.

The rearrangement joins TRBV28 to TRBJ1-5, with TRBD1 as a possible D gene (5 bases). V was pared by 5 bases and J by 1 base, with 9 bases between. The CDR3 length is 14 residues. Germline values: CDR1 MDHEN, CDR2 SYDVKM. Here the CDR3 DNA reads TGTGCCAGCAGTGGGGCCGGAAGCAATCAGCCCCAGCATTTT. Protein product: CASSGAGSNQPQHF.

This clone was recorded only once. The J gene is TRBJ2-1, the V gene TRBV28, with 10 bases identical to TRBD2. J gave up 4 bases and V 6 bases, and 9 bases lay outside the gene matches. The CDR3 is 16 amino acids. The germline gives CDR1 MDHEN, CDR2 SYDVKM. As DNA, the CDR3 is TGTGCCAGCAGCCCCGGGGGGACTAGCGTATACAATGAGCAGTTCTTC. Translating it yields CASSPGGTSVYNEQFF.

The chain carries TRBV3-1 (or the pseudogene TRBV3-2) and TRBJ1-4; D is ambiguous. Germline values: CDR1 LGHDT, CDR2 YNNKEL (reference sequence). V lost 3 bases and J 6 bases, leaving 8 bases between the germline ends. The CDR3 is 13 residues long. CDR3 residues: CASSHVGDEKLFF. The CDR3 DNA sequence: TGTGCCAGCAGCCACGTGGGCGATGAAAAACTGTTTTTT.

CDR3 sequence (DNA): TGTGCCAGTAGTAAAGGACTAGCGGGGAACACCGGGGAGCTGTTTTTT. As protein: CASSKGLAGNTGELFF. The genes are TRBV19 and TRBJ2-2, with 11 bases identical to TRBD2. This CDR3 contains 16 residues. Germline CDR1 LNHDA, CDR2 SQIVND (reference sequence). The V gene end was trimmed by 4 bases and the J gene end by 1 base; junction bases not matched to a gene: 2.

V gene TRBV6-4 combines with J gene TRBJ1-2; D not certain. The CDR3 covers 13 residues. V was clipped by 5 bases and J by 7 bases, with 14 bases between them. Per germline, CDR1 MRHNA and CDR2 SNTAGT. The CDR3 loop is CASSPDGLSGYTF. The CDR3 region has the DNA TGTGCCAGCAGTCCTGACGGGTTATCTGGCTACACCTTC.

This chain joins TRBV5-1 and TRBJ1-2, with 7 bases lining up with TRBD1. The CDR3 extends over 15 amino acids. J gave up 5 bases and V 4 bases, and 11 bases lay outside the gene matches. CDR1 is SGHRS and CDR2 is YFSETQ in the germline V gene. The CDR3 coding sequence is TGCGCCAGCAGCCGTGAGGAGGGGGCTACGTATGGCTACACCTTC. It specifies CASSREEGATYGYTF.

This clone was seen only once. The J gene is TRBJ2-7, the V gene TRBV5-8; 8 positions match TRBD1. Looked up from germline, CDR1 is SGHTS and CDR2 is YDEGEE. The length of the CDR3 is 14 residues. Trimming at V came to 1 base and at J to 3 bases, leaving 3 bases not matched to a gene. Here the CDR3 reads CASSLSGQVYEQYV. As DNA, the CDR3 is TGTGCCAGCAGCTTGTCGGGACAGGTCTACGAGCAGTACGTC.

The chain employs TRBV5-1 and TRBJ1-6; the D is unclear. V lost 2 bases and J 0 bases, leaving 6 bases between the germline ends. Per germline, CDR1 SGHRS and CDR2 YFSETQ. CDR3 size: 15 residues. DNA of the CDR3: TGCGCCAGCAGCTTTAGAAGCTCCTATAATTCACCCCTCCACTTT. It encodes CASSFRSSYNSPLHF. The full variable domain, rest sourced from reference TRBV5-1 and TRBJ1-6, is KAGVTQTPRYLIKTRGQQVTLSCSPISGHRSVSWYQQTPGQGLQFLFEYFSETQRNKGNFPGRFSGRQFSNSRSEMNVSTLELGDSALYLCASSFRSSYNSPLHFGNGTRLTVT.

The DNA of the CDR3 is TGTGCCAGCAGTTCCTCGACAGGGAACACCGGGGAGCTGTTTTTT. Amino acids: CASSSSTGNTGELFF. The gene calls are TRBV3-1 (or the pseudogene TRBV3-2) and TRBJ2-2; tentatively, D is TRBD1 (6 bases). The germline V and J ends were trimmed by 6 bases and 1 base, with 12 bases remaining between them. The CDR3 extends over 15 amino acids. Germline CDR1 is LGHDT and CDR2 is YNNKEL (reference sequence).

The chain recombines TRBV5-1 with TRBJ2-7, with TRBD1 matching over 7 bases. Unmatched junction bases numbered 8, after V lost 0 bases and J lost 5 bases. The CDR3 consists of 15 residues. CDR1 is SGHRS and CDR2 is YFSETQ in the germline V gene. This CDR3 is CASSLADRVWDEQYF. The CDR3 DNA sequence: TGCGCCAGCAGCTTGGCCGACAGGGTGTGGGACGAGCAGTACTTC.